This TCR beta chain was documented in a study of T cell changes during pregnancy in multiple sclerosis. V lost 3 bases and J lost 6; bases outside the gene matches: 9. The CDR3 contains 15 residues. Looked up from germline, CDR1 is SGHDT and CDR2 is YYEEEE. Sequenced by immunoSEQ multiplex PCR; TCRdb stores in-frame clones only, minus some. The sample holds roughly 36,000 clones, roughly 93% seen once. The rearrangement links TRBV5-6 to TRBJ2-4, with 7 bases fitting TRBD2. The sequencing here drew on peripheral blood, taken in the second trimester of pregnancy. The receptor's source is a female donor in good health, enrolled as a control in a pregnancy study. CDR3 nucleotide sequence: TGTGCCAGCAGCTCGGGGGAGGGCAGATTAAACATTCAGTACTTC. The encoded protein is CASSSGEGRLNIQYF.